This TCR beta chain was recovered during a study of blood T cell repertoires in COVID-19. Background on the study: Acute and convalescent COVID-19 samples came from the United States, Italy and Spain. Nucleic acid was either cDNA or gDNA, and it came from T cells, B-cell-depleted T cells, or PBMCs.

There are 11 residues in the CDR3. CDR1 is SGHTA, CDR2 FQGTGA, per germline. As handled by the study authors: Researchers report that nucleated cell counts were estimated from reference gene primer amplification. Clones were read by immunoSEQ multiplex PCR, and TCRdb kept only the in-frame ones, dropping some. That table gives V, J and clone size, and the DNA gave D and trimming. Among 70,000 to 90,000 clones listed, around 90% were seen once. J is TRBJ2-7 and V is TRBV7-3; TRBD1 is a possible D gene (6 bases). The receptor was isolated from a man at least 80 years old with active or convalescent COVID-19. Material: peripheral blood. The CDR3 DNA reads TGTGGATTCTGGGGGCGGCGCGAGCAGTACGTC. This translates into CGFWGRREQYV.